The clone carrying this TCR beta chain has just one count. This record comes from a study of blood T cell repertoires in COVID-19. Across the study: T cells, B-cell-depleted T cells, or PBMCs supplied cDNA or gDNA.

Unmatched junction bases numbered 5, after V lost 0 bases and J lost 1 base. Germline assignment: CDR1 SGHDT and CDR2 YYEEEE. The CDR3 sequence is 16 residues long. Authors' processing steps: Estimation of nucleated cell counts was performed using reference gene primer amplification. Sequencing was performed with immunoSEQ multiplex PCR; in TCRdb, only in-frame clones are kept and a portion is missing. V, J and clone size derive from that table, while D and trimming were established from the DNA sequence. The table shows about 240,000 clones, with approximately 84% occurring only once. The sequenced sample was peripheral blood. This clonotype was sampled from a man aged 50 to 60 with acute or convalescent COVID-19. The chain links TRBV5-6 to TRBJ2-7; 9 nucleotides agree with TRBD1. CDR3 residues: CASSLVVGQGSYEQYF. The DNA of the CDR3 is TGTGCCAGCAGCTTGGTAGTGGGACAGGGATCCTACGAGCAGTACTTC.